The rows below give T cell receptor beta chains drawn from one sample of a study of shared clonotypes between healthy human individuals. This table comes from immunoSEQ multiplex PCR, and its TCRdb copy is limited to in-frame clones, with some not included. Of millions of clones listed, roughly 95% are singletons. The sample comprised naive CD8+ T cells sorted from blood. The source of these receptors is a young man in good health. The CDR3 runs from the conserved cysteine through the conserved F or W. D genes are given only for firm matches. The size field is filled for only some rows; it gives once, few, many or a size class.

j_call v_call clone_size d_call cdr3_nt cdr3_aa
TRBJ2-5 TRBV6-5 - TRBD1 TGTGCCAGCAGAGGGGACAGGGAAGAGACCCAGTACTTC CASRGDREETQYF
TRBJ2-7 TRBV11-2 - - TGTGCCAGCAGCTTCCTGAGCCACGAGCAGTACTTC CASSFLSHEQYF
TRBJ1-1 TRBV28 - - TGTGCCAGCACCAGGCTGAACACTGAAGCTTTCTTT CASTRLNTEAFF
TRBJ2-1 TRBV10-3 - - TGTGCCATCAGTGAGTCGAGGAATGAGCAGTTCTTC CAISESRNEQFF
TRBJ1-6 TRBV14 few - TGTGCCAGCAGCCAAGAGGGGAATAATTCACCCCTCCACTTT CASSQEGNNSPLHF
TRBJ2-1 TRBV30 - - TGTGCCTGGAGTCCGGCCTTGCGAGAGCAGTTCTTC CAWSPALREQFF
TRBJ2-5 TRBV4-3 - - TGCGCCAGCAGCCGAATTGAACAGGTGAAACAAGAGACCCAGTACTTC CASSRIEQVKQETQYF
TRBJ2-5 TRBV11-2 - - TGTGCCAGCAGCCCCAGGGCGGAGACCCAGTACTTC CASSPRAETQYF
TRBJ1-1 TRBV7-9 - - TGTGCCAGCAGCCTTCCGAGGGGGTTAGATACTGAAGCTTTCTTT CASSLPRGLDTEAFF
TRBJ2-3 TRBV28 - TRBD2 TGTGCCAGCAGACTCGGGACTAGCGGCACAGATACGCAGTATTTT CASRLGTSGTDTQYF
TRBJ2-1 TRBV6-4 once TRBD1 TGTGCCAGCAGTGAGACCGGGACAGGATACAATGAGCAGTTCTTC CASSETGTGYNEQFF
TRBJ1-1 TRBV29-1 - - TGCAGCGTTGCATACGACGGTAACACTGAAGCTTTCTTT CSVAYDGNTEAFF
TRBJ2-5 TRBV27 - TRBD1 TGTGCCAGCAGTCATCAGTTCTGGGACAGGGTTGAAGAGACCCAGTACTTC CASSHQFWDRVEETQYF
TRBJ2-7 TRBV5-8 - - TGTGCCAGCAGCTTGGTGGGACCCTCCTACGAGCAGTACTTC CASSLVGPSYEQYF
TRBJ2-5 TRBV5-6 - TRBD2 TGTGCCAGCAGCTTGAAGGGTCTAGCGGGAGGGCCTCAAGAGACCCAGTACTTC CASSLKGLAGGPQETQYF
TRBJ2-7 TRBV9 - - TGTGCCAGCAGCGTCCAGGAACACTACGAGCAGTACTTC CASSVQEHYEQYF
TRBJ2-7 TRBV6-1 - - TGTGCCAGCAGTGAAAGTTTGGGAGACGAGCAGTACTTC CASSESLGDEQYF
TRBJ2-1 TRBV5-4 once TRBD1 TGTGCCAGCAGCCACGACAGGGGGAGGGATGAGCAGTTCTTC CASSHDRGRDEQFF
TRBJ1-4 TRBV7-9 once - TGTGTAAGCACCCCTATTGAAAAACTGTTTTTT CVSTPIEKLFF
TRBJ2-1 TRBV28 - - TGTGCCAGCCAGTCTTACAATGAGCAGTTCTTC CASQSYNEQFF
TRBJ2-1 TRBV9 - TRBD2 TGTGCCAGCAGCGTAGTCGGAGCGGGAGGTCAGAATGAGCAGTTCTTC CASSVVGAGGQNEQFF
TRBJ1-2 TRBV5-5 - TRBD1 TGTGCCAGCAGCTTGGAGTGGGAGGGGGCGCCGCATGGCTACACCTTC CASSLEWEGAPHGYTF
TRBJ1-3 TRBV6-5 - - TGTGCCAGCAGTCCGGGACCCGGCACCATATATTTT CASSPGPGTIYF
TRBJ2-5 TRBV5-1 - - TGCGCCAGCAGCTTAGCAGGGACTCAGGAGACCCAGTACTTC CASSLAGTQETQYF
TRBJ2-7 TRBV7-3 - TRBD1 TGTGCCAGCAGCCCCCGGGACAGGGGGGACTACGAGCAGTACTTC CASSPRDRGDYEQYF
TRBJ2-7 TRBV4-1 - - TGCGCCAGCAGCCAAGGGCCATCCTACGAGCAGTACTTC CASSQGPSYEQYF
TRBJ2-7 TRBV27 - TRBD1 TGTGCCAGCAGTTCCCTGGGGACAGGGGGCGACGAGCAGTACTTC CASSSLGTGGDEQYF
TRBJ2-1 TRBV27 - - TGTGCCAGCAGTCCAGGGACGGCCGCAGAGCAGTTCTTC CASSPGTAAEQFF
TRBJ2-1 TRBV29-1 - TRBD2 TGCAGCGTTGAGGAAACTAGCGGGAGGGTTAATGAGCAGTTCTTC CSVEETSGRVNEQFF
TRBJ1-5 TRBV5-1 - - TGCGCCAGCAGCTTGGGGGAAGGGGACCAGCCCCAGCATTTT CASSLGEGDQPQHF
TRBJ2-4 TRBV9 - - TGTGCCAGCAGCCCCGGAGGCGGATTAGCCAAAAACATTCAGTACTTC CASSPGGGLAKNIQYF